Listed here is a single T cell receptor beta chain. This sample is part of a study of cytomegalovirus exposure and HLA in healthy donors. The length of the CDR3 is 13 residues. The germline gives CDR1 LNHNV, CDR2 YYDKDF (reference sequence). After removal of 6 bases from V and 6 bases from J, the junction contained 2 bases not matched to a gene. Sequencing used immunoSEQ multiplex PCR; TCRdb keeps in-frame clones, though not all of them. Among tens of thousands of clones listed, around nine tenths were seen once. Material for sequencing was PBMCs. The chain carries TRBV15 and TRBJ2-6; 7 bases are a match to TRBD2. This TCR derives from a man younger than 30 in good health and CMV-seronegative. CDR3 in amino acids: CATRSGEANVLTF. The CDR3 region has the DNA TGTGCCACCAGAAGCGGGGAGGCCAACGTCCTGACTTTC.